A single sample is the source of the 28 T cell receptor beta chains below, sequenced in a study of molecular identifiers for immune sequencing clone quantification. TCRdb re-derived calls from the PCR reads in MiXCR, one entry per CDR3 protein. The table has about 97,000 distinct CDR3 sequences, 20% to 25% seen once. Sequenced sample: naive CD8+ T cells from blood, with Jurkat cell RNA spiked in. Documented subset: FACS-sorted CD8+CD4-CCR7+CD45RA+ naive T cells. These receptors all stem from a human donor in good health. Some libraries in this study had Jurkat cell RNA spiked in.

This clonotype was observed many times. CDR3 in DNA: TGTGCCAGCAGCTTAGAGGGCACCGGGGGCACAGATACGCAGTATTTT. It encodes CASSLEGTGGTDTQYF. The rearrangement joins TRBV11-2 to TRBJ2-3, with D maybe TRBD2 (5 bases). The V gene lost 0 bases and the J gene lost 1 base, with 11 bases spanning the gap. This CDR3 contains 16 residues. The germline gives CDR1 SGHAT, CDR2 FQNNGV.

This clonotype turned up a few times. The chain couples TRBV6-2 or TRBV6-3 to TRBJ2-7; TRBD1 matches at 7 bases. Germline values: CDR1 MNHEY, CDR2 SVGEGT. After removal of 0 bases from V and 4 bases from J, the junction contained 12 bases not matched to a gene. The CDR3 is 17 amino acids. The CDR3 nucleotides read TGTGCCAGCAGTTACTCTACCAGGGGGATTCGCCCTTACGAGCAGTACTTC. Its translation: CASSYSTRGIRPYEQYF.

This clonotype was detected ten times or more. The chain carries TRBV7-9 and TRBJ2-5; D gene unclear. CDR1 and CDR2 (germline): SEHNR, FQNEAQ (reference sequence). This CDR3 is built from 14 residues. The V and J ends lost 3 bases and 2 bases respectively, with 10 bases between them. The DNA of the CDR3 is TGTGCCAGCAGCTTTGATTCCGGTCAAGAGACCCAGTACTTC. It yields the protein CASSFDSGQETQYF.

This clonotype was counted ten times or more. One junction end disagrees with the germline gene, perhaps due to a read error. The chain employs TRBV6-6 and TRBJ1-5, with TRBD1 matching over 9 bases. The CDR3 totals 19 residues. Germline V CDR1 and CDR2: MNHNY, SVGAGI (reference sequence). CDR3 residues: CASTYETGGGLSGNQPQHF. The CDR3 coding sequence is TGTGCCAGCACTTACGAAACAGGGGGCGGGTTATCAGGCAATCAGCCCCAGCATTTT.

This clonotype came up many times. The chain has TRBV2 and TRBJ2-7, with a possible D match to TRBD1 (5 bases). Germline CDR1 and CDR2: SNHLY and FYNNEI. Trimming removed 5 bases at V and 6 bases at J, with 26 bases between. The length of the CDR3 is 17 residues. The CDR3, as DNA: TGTGCCAGCAGTCCCCGCAAGTACGACAGCCCGACCGGCGAGCAGTACTTC. Translating gives CASSPRKYDSPTGEQYF.

This clonotype was counted at least ten times. V gene TRBV9 combines with J gene TRBJ2-5, with D maybe TRBD2 (5 bases). The germline V gene has CDR1 SGDLS and CDR2 YYNGEE. The CDR3 is made up of 14 amino acids. V gave up 0 bases and J gave up 5 bases, with 11 bases separating them. The CDR3 bases are TGTGCCAGCAGCGTAGTCGGGGATTACGAGACCCAGTACTTC. This codes for CASSVVGDYETQYF.

Note on this clonotype: This could be a read error, since a much larger clone is one nucleotide away. CDR3 amino acids: CASSARGAEQFF. The CDR3 coding sequence is TGTGCCAGCAGTGCACGGGGGGCTGAGCAGTTCTTC. The chain has TRBV6-2 or TRBV6-3 and TRBJ2-1; tentatively, D is TRBD2 (7 bases). With 5 bases removed from V and 9 bases from J, the gap between germline ends came to 11 bases. The CDR3 contains 12 residues. Per the germline V gene, CDR1 is MNHEY and CDR2 is SVGEGT.

This clonotype was detected only a few times. The chain employs TRBV12-3 or TRBV12-4 and TRBJ1-2, with 9 bases identical to TRBD1. V lost 6 bases to trimming and J lost 7 bases; unmatched junction nucleotides: 24. This CDR3 comprises 19 residues. DNA for the CDR3: TGTGCCAGCAGCACCTCCGCGGGGGGGGGACAGGGTATTTTTGGTGGCTACACCTTC. As protein: CASSTSAGGGQGIFGGYTF.

This clonotype was seen ten or more times. CDR3 DNA sequence: TGTGCCAGCTCAACGGGGCTGGGCTTCACAGATACGCAGTATTTT. It specifies CASSTGLGFTDTQYF. V gene TRBV7-7 combines with J gene TRBJ2-3; D may match TRBD1 or TRBD2 (5 bases each). V was clipped by 8 bases and J by 2 bases, with 17 bases between them. The CDR3 has 15 residues. Germline V gives CDR1 SSHAT, CDR2 FNYEAQ (reference sequence).

For this clonotype: Possible read error: a much larger clone is one base away. The chain links TRBV4-1 to TRBJ1-5; D is undetermined. The CDR3 is 15 amino acids. Deletions cut 3 bases from V and 5 bases from J, with 14 bases between. In germline, CDR1 is MGHRA, CDR2 YSYEKL. CDR3 sequence: CASSQFNSYDQPQHF. The CDR3 DNA follows: TGCGCCAGCAGCCAGTTTAACAGCTACGATCAGCCCCAGCATTTT.

The chain recombines TRBV12-3 or TRBV12-4 with TRBJ2-1, with 13 positions matching TRBD2. This CDR3 region has 17 residues. After removal of 6 bases from V and 3 bases from J, the junction contained 8 bases not matched to a gene. The DNA for the CDR3 is TGTGCCAGCAGCCCGTCACTAGCGGGAGGGCTCTACAATGAGCAGTTCTTC. Protein product: CASSPSLAGGLYNEQFF.

On this clonotype itself: This may stem from a read error, because a much larger clone lies one nucleotide away. This chain links TRBV5-3 with TRBJ1-1; no firm D call. TRBV5-3 counts as an open reading frame of uncertain function. This CDR3 spans 14 amino acids. CDR3: CASSFYTENTKAFF. The DNA for the CDR3 is TGTGCCAGCAGCTTTTACACCGAGAACACTAAAGCTTTCTTT.

This clonotype showed up many times. CDR3: CASSPGDRVRYEQYF. In DNA, the CDR3 is TGTGCCAGCAGCCCCGGGGACAGGGTCCGCTACGAGCAGTACTTC. This chain connects TRBV7-2 to TRBJ2-7; TRBD1 matches at 9 bases. This CDR3 is 15 amino acids long. Germline V gene data show CDR1 as SGHTA and CDR2 as FQGNSA. The V gene end was trimmed by 5 bases and the J gene end by 3 bases; junction bases not matched to a gene: 8.

The chain joins TRBV27 to TRBJ1-4; D is uncertain. CDR1 is MNHEY, CDR2 SMNVEV, per germline (reference sequence). V was pared by 0 bases and J by 0 bases, with 11 bases between. The CDR3 totals 17 residues. The CDR3 nucleotides read TGTGCCAGCAGTTTATCGGCCCTTTCGGCAACTAATGAAAAACTGTTTTTT. This codes for CASSLSALSATNEKLFF.

This clonotype was counted at least ten times. This chain joins TRBV13 and TRBJ2-3; no firm D call. Looked up from germline, CDR1 is PRHDT and CDR2 is FYEKMQ (reference sequence). The CDR3 extends over 12 amino acids. The ends were cut back, 5 bases at V and 2 bases at J, with 5 bases in the middle. The CDR3 coding sequence is TGTGCCAGCAGCCTCCACACAGATACGCAGTATTTT. This encodes CASSLHTDTQYF.

This clonotype was detected ten times or more. V gene TRBV4-1 combines with J gene TRBJ1-5, with no clear D. Trimming shortened V by 4 bases and J by 4 bases, and 14 bases separated the two germline ends. Germline-derived CDR1 and CDR2 are MGHRA and YSYEKL. CDR3 length equals 15 residues. In nucleotides, the CDR3 is TGCGCCAGCAGCCCTATCTACAGCGATAATCAGCCCCAGCATTTT. Translation gives CASSPIYSDNQPQHF.

Regarding this clonotype: This may be a read error: a much more frequent sequence differs by one nucleotide. The chain links TRBV19 to TRBJ2-7; tentative D call: TRBD1 (6 bases). This CDR3 has 14 residues. Germline V lookup: CDR1 LNHDA, CDR2 SQIVND (reference sequence). The CDR3 here is CARSIDGRGYEQYF. CDR3 in DNA: TGTGCCAGAAGTATAGATGGCAGGGGCTACGAGCAGTACTTC.

This clonotype was counted many times. The gene calls are TRBV9 and TRBJ2-2; perhaps TRBD1 as D (6 bases). This CDR3 is built from 16 residues. Germline lookup yields CDR1 SGDLS and CDR2 YYNGEE. Trimming left V 0 bases short and J 2 bases short, with 11 bases between. CDR3 region: CASSVERGGNTGELFF. DNA for the CDR3: TGTGCCAGCAGCGTAGAGAGAGGGGGAAACACCGGGGAGCTGTTTTTT.

This clonotype was recorded many times. V and J are TRBV27 and TRBJ2-7; D is ambiguous. The CDR3 totals 13 residues. The germline V and J ends were trimmed by 3 bases and 7 bases, with 13 bases remaining between them. The germline CDR1 and CDR2 sequences are MNHEY and SMNVEV (reference sequence). The DNA of the CDR3 is TGTGCCAGCAGTTTTACCATAGCTGGAGAGCAGTACTTC. It encodes CASSFTIAGEQYF.

This clonotype was counted at least ten times. The V and J genes are TRBV20-1 and TRBJ2-2; tentative D call: TRBD1 (6 bases). Per the germline V gene, CDR1 is DFQATT and CDR2 is SNEGSKA (reference sequence). V gave up 4 bases and J gave up 0 bases, with 24 bases separating them. CDR3 length: 19 amino acids. CDR3 in amino acids: CSATAGAGRANPNTGELFF. In nucleotides, the CDR3 is TGCAGTGCTACAGCAGGGGCAGGGCGGGCTAACCCGAACACCGGGGAGCTGTTTTTT.

J is TRBJ2-3 and V is TRBV20-1, with D possibly being TRBD2 (5 bases). The germline V and J ends were trimmed by 4 bases and 14 bases, with 25 bases remaining between them. The CDR3 contains 14 residues. Germline V gives CDR1 DFQATT, CDR2 SNEGSKA (reference sequence). The CDR3 nucleotides read TGCAGTGCTAAAGATAGCGCCTTCACCGCTCCGCCGTATTTT. The encoded protein is CSAKDSAFTAPPYF.

The chain carries TRBV9 and TRBJ2-2, with D tentatively TRBD2 (6 bases). This CDR3 has 15 amino acids. CDR1 and CDR2 from the germline V gene are SGDLS and YYNGEE. V was trimmed by 3 bases and J by 7 bases, leaving 16 bases between them. The CDR3 is CASSEAGGVGGELFF. CDR3 in DNA: TGTGCCAGCAGCGAAGCCGGGGGAGTAGGCGGGGAGCTGTTTTTT. The entire variable domain, with the rest obtained from reference TRBV9 and TRBJ2-2, is as follows: DSGVTQTPKHLITATGQRVTLRCSPRSGDLSVYWYQQSLDQGLQFLIQYYNGEERAKGNILERFSAQQFPDLHSELNLSSLELGDSALYFCASSEAGGVGGELFFGEGSRLTVL.

This clonotype occurred many times. This rearrangement joins TRBV10-2 to TRBJ1-2, with TRBD1 as a possible D gene (5 bases). CDR1 is WSHSY and CDR2 is SAAADI in the germline V gene. This CDR3 region has 14 residues. The V end was cut by 0 bases, the J end by 4 bases, with 9 bases between. This chain's CDR3 is CASSESGPFYGYTF. The DNA of the CDR3 is TGCGCCAGCAGTGAGTCGGGACCGTTCTATGGCTACACCTTC.

To note about this clonotype: A much larger clonotype is one base distant, so this may be a read error. V usage is TRBV14 and J usage is TRBJ2-5; no clear D gene. The length of the CDR3 is 14 residues. The V gene's germline CDR1 is SGHDN and CDR2 FVKESK. The CDR3: CASSQDRDSEPQYF. For the CDR3, the DNA is TGTGCCAGCAGCCAAGATAGGGATTCAGAGCCCCAGTACTTC.

This clonotype was seen at least ten times. V usage is TRBV29-1 and J usage is TRBJ2-7; 8 bases align to TRBD1. CDR3 length: 14 amino acids. Trimming at V came to 6 bases and at J to 3 bases, leaving 10 bases not matched to a gene. From germline, CDR1 is SQVTM and CDR2 ANQGSEA. CDR3 sequence reads: CSVLDRGDYYEQYF. The CDR3 nucleotides read TGCAGCGTCCTCGACAGGGGCGATTACTACGAGCAGTACTTC.

This clonotype was recorded at least ten times. V and J are TRBV6-5 and TRBJ1-5; D is uncertain. CDR3 length equals 14 residues. Trimming pared 6 bases from V and 2 bases from J, leaving 11 bases between. CDR1 is MNHEY and CDR2 is SVGAGI in the germline V gene. The CDR3 nucleotides read TGTGCCAGCAGGGAGCGGAGGGGCAATCAGCCCCAGCATTTT. This codes for CASRERRGNQPQHF.

This clonotype was seen many times. The chain uses TRBV12-3 or TRBV12-4 and TRBJ1-5; D is possibly TRBD1 (5 bases). With 5 bases removed from V and 1 base from J, the gap between germline ends came to 21 bases. This CDR3 has 18 residues. DNA of the CDR3: TGTGCCAGCAGTCTCCGCCATGGGGGAGGGTTGAGCAATCAGCCCCAGCATTTT. Translated: CASSLRHGGGLSNQPQHF.

The V gene is TRBV20-1, the J gene TRBJ2-5, with TRBD2 matching over 10 bases. Unmatched junction bases numbered 15, after V lost 0 bases and J lost 2 bases. This CDR3 spans 19 amino acids. Germline CDR1 is DFQATT and CDR2 is SNEGSKA (reference sequence). The CDR3 nucleotides read TGCAGTGCTAGAGATTTAGCGGGGGGCCCATCTCTAATTCAAGAGACCCAGTACTTC. Amino acids: CSARDLAGGPSLIQETQYF.